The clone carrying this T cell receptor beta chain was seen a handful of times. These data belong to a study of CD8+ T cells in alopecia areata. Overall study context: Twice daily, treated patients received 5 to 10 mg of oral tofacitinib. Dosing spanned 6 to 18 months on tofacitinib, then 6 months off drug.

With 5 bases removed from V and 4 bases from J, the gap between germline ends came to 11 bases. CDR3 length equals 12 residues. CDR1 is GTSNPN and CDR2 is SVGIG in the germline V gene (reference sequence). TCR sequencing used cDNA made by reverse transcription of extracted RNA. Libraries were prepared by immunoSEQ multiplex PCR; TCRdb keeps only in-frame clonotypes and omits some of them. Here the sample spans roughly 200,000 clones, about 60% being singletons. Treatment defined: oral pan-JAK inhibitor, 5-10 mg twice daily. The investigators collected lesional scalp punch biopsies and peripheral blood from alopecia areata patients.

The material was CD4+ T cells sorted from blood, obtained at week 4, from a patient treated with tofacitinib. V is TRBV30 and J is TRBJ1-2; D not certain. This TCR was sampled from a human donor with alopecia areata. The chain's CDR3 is CAWDSGTYGYTF. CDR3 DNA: TGTGCCTGGGATTCGGGTACCTATGGCTACACCTTC.